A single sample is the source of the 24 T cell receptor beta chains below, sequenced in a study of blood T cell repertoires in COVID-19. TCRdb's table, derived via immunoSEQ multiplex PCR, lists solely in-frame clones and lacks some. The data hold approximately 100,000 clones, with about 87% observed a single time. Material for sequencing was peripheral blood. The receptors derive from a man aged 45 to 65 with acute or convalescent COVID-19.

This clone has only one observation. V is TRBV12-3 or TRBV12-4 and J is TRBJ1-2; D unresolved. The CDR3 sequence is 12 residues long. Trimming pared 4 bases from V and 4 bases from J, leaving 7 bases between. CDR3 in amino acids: CASSYSFYGYTF. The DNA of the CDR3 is TGTGCCAGCAGTTACAGTTTCTATGGCTACACCTTC.

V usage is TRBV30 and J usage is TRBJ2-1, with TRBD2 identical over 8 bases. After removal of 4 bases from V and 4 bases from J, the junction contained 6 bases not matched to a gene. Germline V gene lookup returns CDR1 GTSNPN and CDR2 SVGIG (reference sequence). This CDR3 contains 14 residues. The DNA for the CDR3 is TGTGCCTGGAACATAGCGGGACGGTACAATGAGCAGTTCTTC. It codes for CAWNIAGRYNEQFF.

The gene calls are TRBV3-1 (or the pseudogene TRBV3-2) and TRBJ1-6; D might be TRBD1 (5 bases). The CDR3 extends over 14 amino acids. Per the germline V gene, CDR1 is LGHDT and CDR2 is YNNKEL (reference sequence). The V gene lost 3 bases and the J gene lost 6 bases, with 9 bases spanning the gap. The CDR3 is CASSQGGINSPLHF. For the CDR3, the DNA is TGTGCCAGCAGCCAGGGGGGGATTAATTCACCCCTCCACTTT.

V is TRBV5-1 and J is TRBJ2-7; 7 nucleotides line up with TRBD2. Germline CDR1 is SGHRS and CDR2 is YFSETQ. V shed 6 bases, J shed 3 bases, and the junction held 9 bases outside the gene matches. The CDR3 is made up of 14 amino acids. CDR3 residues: CASTRGEGSYEQYF. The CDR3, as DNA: TGCGCCAGCACCCGAGGGGAGGGTAGCTACGAGCAGTACTTC.

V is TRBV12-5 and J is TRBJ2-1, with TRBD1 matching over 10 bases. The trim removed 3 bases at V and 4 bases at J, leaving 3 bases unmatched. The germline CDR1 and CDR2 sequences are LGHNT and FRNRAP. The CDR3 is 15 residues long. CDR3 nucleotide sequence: TGTGCTAGTGGTTTTGGACAGGGGGTATACAATGAGCAGTTCTTC. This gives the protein CASGFGQGVYNEQFF.

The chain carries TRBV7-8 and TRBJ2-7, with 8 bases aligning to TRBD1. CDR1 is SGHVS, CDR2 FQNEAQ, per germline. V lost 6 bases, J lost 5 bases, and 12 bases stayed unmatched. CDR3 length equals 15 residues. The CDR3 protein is CASRLTGQGVHEQYF. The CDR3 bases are TGTGCCAGCAGACTCACAGGACAGGGCGTTCACGAGCAGTACTTC.

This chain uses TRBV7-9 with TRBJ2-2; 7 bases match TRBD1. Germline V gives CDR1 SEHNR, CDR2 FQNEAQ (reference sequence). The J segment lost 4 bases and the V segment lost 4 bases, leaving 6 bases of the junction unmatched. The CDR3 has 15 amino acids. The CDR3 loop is CASSSGQVLTGELFF. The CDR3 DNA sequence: TGTGCCAGCAGCTCCGGACAGGTTCTCACCGGGGAGCTGTTTTTT.

CDR3 sequence: CASSRIAGGNTGELFF. The CDR3 coding sequence is TGTGCCAGCAGTCGAATAGCGGGAGGGAACACCGGGGAGCTGTTTTTT. V and J are TRBV14 and TRBJ2-2; 10 nucleotides match TRBD2. Germline V lookup: CDR1 SGHDN, CDR2 FVKESK. With V trimmed by 6 bases and J by 1 base, 5 bases remained unmatched. The CDR3 is 16 residues long.

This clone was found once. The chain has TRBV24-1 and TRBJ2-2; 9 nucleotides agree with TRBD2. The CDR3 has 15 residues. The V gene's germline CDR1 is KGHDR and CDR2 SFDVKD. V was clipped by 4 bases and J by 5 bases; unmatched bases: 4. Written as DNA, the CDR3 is TGTGCCACCAGTGAAGGCGGGAGGGAGACCGGGGAGCTGTTTTTT. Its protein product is CATSEGGRETGELFF.

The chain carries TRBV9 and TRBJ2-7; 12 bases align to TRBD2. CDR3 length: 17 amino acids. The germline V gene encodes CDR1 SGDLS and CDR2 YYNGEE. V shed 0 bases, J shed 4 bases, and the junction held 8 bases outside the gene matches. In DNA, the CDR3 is TGTGCCAGCAGCGTAGACCCTAGCGGGAGGGCAGGATACGAGCAGTACTTC. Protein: CASSVDPSGRAGYEQYF. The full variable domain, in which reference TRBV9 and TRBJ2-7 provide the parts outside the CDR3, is DSGVTQTPKHLITATGQRVTLRCSPRSGDLSVYWYQQSLDQGLQFLIQYYNGEERAKGNILERFSAQQFPDLHSELNLSSLELGDSALYFCASSVDPSGRAGYEQYFGPGTRLTVT.

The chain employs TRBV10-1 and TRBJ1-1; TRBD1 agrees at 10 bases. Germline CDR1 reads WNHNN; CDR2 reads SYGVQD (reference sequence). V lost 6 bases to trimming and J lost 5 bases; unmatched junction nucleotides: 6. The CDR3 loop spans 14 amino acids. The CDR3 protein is CASRAGQGVTEAFF. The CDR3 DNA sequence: TGCGCCAGCAGGGCCGGACAGGGGGTGACTGAAGCTTTCTTT.

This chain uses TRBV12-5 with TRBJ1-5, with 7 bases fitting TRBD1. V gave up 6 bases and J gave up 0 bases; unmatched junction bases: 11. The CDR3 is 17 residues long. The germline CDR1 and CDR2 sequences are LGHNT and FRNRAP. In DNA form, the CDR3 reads TGTGCTAGTGGACTACTGGGGACAGCACATAGCAATCAGCCCCAGCATTTT. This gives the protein CASGLLGTAHSNQPQHF.

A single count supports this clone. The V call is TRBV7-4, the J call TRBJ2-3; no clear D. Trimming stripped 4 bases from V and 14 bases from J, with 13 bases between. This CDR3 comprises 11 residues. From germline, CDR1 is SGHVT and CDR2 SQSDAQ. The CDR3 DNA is TGTGCCAGCAGCTCGGCCCAGGTCAGGTATTTT. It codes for CASSSAQVRYF.

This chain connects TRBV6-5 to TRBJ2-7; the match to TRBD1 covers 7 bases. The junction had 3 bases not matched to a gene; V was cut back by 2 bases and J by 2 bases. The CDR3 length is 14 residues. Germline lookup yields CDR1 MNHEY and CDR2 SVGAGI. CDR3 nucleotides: TGTGCCAGCAGTTACAGGGACAGACCCTACGAGCAGTACTTC. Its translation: CASSYRDRPYEQYF.

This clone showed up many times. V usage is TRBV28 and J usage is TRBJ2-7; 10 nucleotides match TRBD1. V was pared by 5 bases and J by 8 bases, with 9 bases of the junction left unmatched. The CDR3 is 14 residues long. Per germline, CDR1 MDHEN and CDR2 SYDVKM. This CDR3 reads CASSLGTGALKQYF. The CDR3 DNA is TGTGCCAGCAGTCTTGGGACAGGGGCTCTTAAGCAGTACTTC.

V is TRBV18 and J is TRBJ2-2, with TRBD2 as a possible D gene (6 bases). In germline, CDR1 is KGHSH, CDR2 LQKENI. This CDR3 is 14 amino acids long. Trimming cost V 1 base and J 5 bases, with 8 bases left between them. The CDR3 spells CASSPLGGTGELFF. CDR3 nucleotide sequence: TGTGCCAGCTCACCACTCGGGGGTACCGGGGAGCTGTTTTTT.

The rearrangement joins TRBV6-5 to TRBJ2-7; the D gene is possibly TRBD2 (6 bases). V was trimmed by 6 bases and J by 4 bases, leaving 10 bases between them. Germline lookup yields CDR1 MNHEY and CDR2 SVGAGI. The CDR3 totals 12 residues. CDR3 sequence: CASRNRGYEQYF. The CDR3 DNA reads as TGTGCCAGCAGAAACCGGGGGTACGAGCAGTACTTC.

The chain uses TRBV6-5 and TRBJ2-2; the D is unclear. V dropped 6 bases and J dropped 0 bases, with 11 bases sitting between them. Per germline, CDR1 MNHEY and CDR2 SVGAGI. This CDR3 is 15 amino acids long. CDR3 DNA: TGTGCCAGCAGAATGGGCAGCTCGAACACCGGGGAGCTGTTTTTT. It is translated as CASRMGSSNTGELFF.

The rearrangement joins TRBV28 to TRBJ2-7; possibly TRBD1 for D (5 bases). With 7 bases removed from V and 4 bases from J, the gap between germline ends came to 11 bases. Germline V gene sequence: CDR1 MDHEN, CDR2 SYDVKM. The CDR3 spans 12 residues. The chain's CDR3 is CASTDPGYEQYF. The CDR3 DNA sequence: TGTGCCAGCACAGACCCAGGGTACGAGCAGTACTTC.

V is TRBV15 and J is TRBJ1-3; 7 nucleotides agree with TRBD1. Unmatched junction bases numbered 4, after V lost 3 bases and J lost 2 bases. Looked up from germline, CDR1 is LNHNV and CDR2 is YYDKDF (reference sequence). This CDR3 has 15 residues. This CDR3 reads CATSRVQGAGNTIYF. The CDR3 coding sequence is TGTGCCACCAGCAGGGTTCAGGGGGCTGGAAACACCATATATTTT. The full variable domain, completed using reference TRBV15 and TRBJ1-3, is DAMVIQNPRYQVTQFGKPVTLSCSQTLNHNVMYWYQQKSSQAPKLLFHYYDKDFNNEADTPDNFQSRRPNTSFCFLDIRSPGLGDTAMYLCATSRVQGAGNTIYFGEGSWLTVV.

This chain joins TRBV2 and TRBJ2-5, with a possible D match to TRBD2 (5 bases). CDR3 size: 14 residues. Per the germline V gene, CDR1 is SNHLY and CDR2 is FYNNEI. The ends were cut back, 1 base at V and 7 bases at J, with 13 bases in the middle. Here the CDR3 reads CASSEGGRAGTQYF. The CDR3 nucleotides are TGTGCCAGCAGTGAAGGTGGCCGGGCGGGGACCCAGTACTTC.

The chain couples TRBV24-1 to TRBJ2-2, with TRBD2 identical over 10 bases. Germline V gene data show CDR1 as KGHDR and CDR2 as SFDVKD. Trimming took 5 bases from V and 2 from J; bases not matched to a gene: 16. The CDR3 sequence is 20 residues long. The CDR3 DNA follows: TGTGCCACCAGTGCCCTCCGCCCCTTAGCGGGAGGCTTCAACACCGGGGAGCTGTTTTTT. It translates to CATSALRPLAGGFNTGELFF.

The DNA of the CDR3 is TGTGCCACCAGCAGGGTAGCGGGAGGGGGGAGTGATACGCAGTATTTT. Translation: CATSRVAGGGSDTQYF. J is TRBJ2-3 and V is TRBV15, with 11 bases aligning to TRBD2. Trimming cost V 3 bases and J 6 bases; bases outside gene matches: 8. The CDR3 extends over 16 amino acids. From germline, CDR1 is LNHNV and CDR2 YYDKDF (reference sequence).

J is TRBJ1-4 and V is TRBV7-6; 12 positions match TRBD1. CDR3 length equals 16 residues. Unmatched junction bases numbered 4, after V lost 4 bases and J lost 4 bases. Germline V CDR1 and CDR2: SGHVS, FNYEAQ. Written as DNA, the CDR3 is TGTGCCAGCAGCTCGGGACAGGGGGCGGGTAATGAAAAACTGTTTTTT. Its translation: CASSSGQGAGNEKLFF.